This T cell receptor (beta chain) was documented in a study of T cells after yellow fever vaccination. General observations from the study: Although most clonotypes did not, a small share appeared in both CD4 and CD8 compartments. Contamination by abundant bulk-population clonotypes could be present in FACS-sorted repertoires. Clones from primary vaccination mostly reappeared after the booster (96% CD4, around 90% CD8).

As regards this clonotype: What it recognizes is unknown.

For TCR, cDNA came from 5'RACE template switching, which added a universal primer site and UMIs. TCRdb analysed the 5' RACE reads with MiXCR anew, one entry per CDR3 protein. Among approximately 300,000 distinct CDR3 sequences listed, about 10% were seen once. The source material was CD4+ T cells sorted from PBMCs, sampled 45 days after the yellow fever booster vaccination. The sequence came from a man younger than 35 who received the YFV17D yellow fever vaccine.

The CDR3 here is CASSKGTGELFF. CDR3 sequence (DNA): TGCGCCAGCAGTAAGGGCACCGGGGAGCTGTTTTTT. This sequence joins TRBV5-1 and TRBJ2-2; D is unclear. The CDR3 contains 12 residues. Trimming left V 5 bases short and J 4 bases short, with 6 bases between. CDR1 and CDR2 from the germline V gene are SGHRS and YFSETQ.